These 25 T cell receptor beta chains were all obtained from the same sample, sequenced in a study of identical twins. TCRdb reanalysed the 5' RACE reads using MiXCR and keeps one entry per CDR3 protein. Of 200,000 to 250,000 distinct CDR3 sequences in the sample, 6% to 9% were seen once. These data also formed part of another study, on yellow fever vaccine responses in identical twins.

Specimen: memory (CD45RO+) T cells sorted from blood. These receptors came from a woman between 18 and 29 years old in good health.

This clonotype was observed a handful of times. V usage is TRBV10-3 and J usage is TRBJ2-5; D may be TRBD1 (6 bases). Germline V gives CDR1 ENHRY, CDR2 SYGVKD. The V gene lost 10 bases and the J gene lost 2 bases, with 17 bases spanning the gap. The CDR3 length is 14 residues. In nucleotides, the CDR3 is TGTGCCAGCAACTACAGGGCTGAACAAGAGACCCAGTACTTC. Protein sequence: CASNYRAEQETQYF.

J is TRBJ2-1 and V is TRBV10-3, with 16 bases that match TRBD2. V shed 11 bases and J 5 bases; nucleotides not matched to a gene: 9. In germline, CDR1 is ENHRY, CDR2 SYGVKD. The CDR3 consists of 16 residues. CDR3 amino acids: CASTGTSGGANNEQFF. CDR3 in DNA: TGTGCCTCCACCGGGACTAGCGGGGGGGCTAACAATGAGCAGTTCTTC.

The V call is TRBV7-2, the J call TRBJ1-5; a weak D match, TRBD1 (5 bases). CDR1 is SGHTA and CDR2 is FQGNSA in the germline V gene. V was pared by 1 base and J by 3 bases, with 7 bases between. This CDR3 has 14 amino acids. CDR3 in amino acids: CASSLDRYNQPQHF. The CDR3 DNA follows: TGTGCCAGCAGCTTAGACAGGTACAATCAGCCCCAGCATTTT.

This clonotype was counted between two and nine times. The chain joins TRBV11-1 to TRBJ2-3; D perhaps matches TRBD2 (6 bases). Germline V CDR1 and CDR2: SGHAT, FQDESV (reference sequence). The CDR3 is 16 residues long. Trimming shortened V by 5 bases and J by 2 bases, and 17 bases separated the two germline ends. Here the CDR3 DNA reads TGTGCCAGCAGCCAGTGGGGGGACTTATTCACAGATACGCAGTATTTT. Translated, it gives CASSQWGDLFTDTQYF.

This clonotype was seen repeatedly, ten times or more. This chain joins TRBV10-3 and TRBJ1-1, with a possible D match to TRBD1 (5 bases). V was shortened by 0 bases and J by 10 bases, with 9 bases between the two germline ends. The CDR3 contains 12 residues. Germline values: CDR1 ENHRY, CDR2 SYGVKD. CDR3 sequence (DNA): TGTGCCATCAGTGAGTCTGGGGACTCAGCTTTCTTT. This translates into CAISESGDSAFF.

This clonotype appeared many times. This chain joins TRBV25-1 and TRBJ1-2; the D is unclear. The CDR3 has 13 amino acids. Germline V gene data show CDR1 as MGHDK and CDR2 as SYGVNS. Trimming removed 8 bases from V and 4 bases from J, with 14 bases in between. The CDR3 protein is CASSPAGSYGYTF. The CDR3 nucleotides are TGTGCCAGCTCCCCGGCAGGTTCCTATGGCTACACCTTC.

The genes are TRBV20-1 and TRBJ2-7; 9 bases are shared with TRBD1. CDR1 is DFQATT, CDR2 SNEGSKA, per germline (reference sequence). This CDR3 contains 14 residues. With V trimmed by 5 bases and J by 0 bases, 5 bases remained unmatched. CDR3 DNA sequence: TGCAGTGCTGCCGGGACAGGGAACTCCTACGAGCAGTACTTC. Its protein product is CSAAGTGNSYEQYF.

The chain joins TRBV3-1 to TRBJ1-2; tentatively, D is TRBD1 (6 bases). Germline loops: CDR1 LGHDT, CDR2 YNNKEL (reference sequence). CDR3 length: 16 amino acids. Trimming left V 4 bases short and J 0 bases short, with 15 bases between. CDR3 in DNA: TGTGCCAGCAGCCCGACAGGCTACGGGGCTAACTATGGCTACACCTTC. This codes for CASSPTGYGANYGYTF. The whole variable domain, remainder taken from reference TRBV3-1 and TRBJ1-2, is DTAVSQTPKYLVTQMGNDKSIKCEQNLGHDTMYWYKQDSKKFLKIMFSYNNKELIINETVPNRFSPKSPDKAHLNLHINSLELGDSAVYFCASSPTGYGANYGYTFGSGTRLTVV.

This clonotype has a count of ten or more. This chain joins TRBV10-3 and TRBJ2-5; D might be TRBD1 (6 bases). This CDR3 has 14 residues. Germline values: CDR1 ENHRY, CDR2 SYGVKD. V lost 2 bases, J lost 4 bases, and 11 bases lay in between. For the CDR3, the DNA is TGTGCCATCAGTGAGCGGACAGAAAGAGAGACCCAGTACTTC. Amino acids: CAISERTERETQYF.

This clonotype was detected ten times or more. The V gene is TRBV28, the J gene TRBJ2-1; 9 bases align to TRBD2. The V gene's germline CDR1 is MDHEN and CDR2 SYDVKM. The CDR3 is 14 residues long. V was clipped by 6 bases and J by 4 bases; unmatched bases: 4. The CDR3 sequence: CASRAGGNYNEQFF. The CDR3 coding sequence is TGTGCCAGCAGGGCGGGAGGGAATTACAATGAGCAGTTCTTC.

As for this clonotype: Germline is not matched at one junction end, which may reflect a read error. This chain uses TRBV2 with TRBJ2-2; D not certain. CDR1 and CDR2 from the germline V gene are SNHLY and FYNNEI. This CDR3 has 15 amino acids. The CDR3 region has the DNA TGTGCCAGCATTGAAGGGCGATCTTACACCGGGGAGCTGTTTTTT. Translating it yields CASIEGRSYTGELFF.

This clonotype occurred many times. CDR3 sequence: CASSRELAGSYEQYF. CDR3 in DNA: TGCGCCAGCAGCCGAGAACTAGCGGGTTCCTACGAGCAGTACTTC. J is TRBJ2-7 and V is TRBV4-3; the match to TRBD2 covers 9 bases. Germline V CDR1 and CDR2: LGHNA, YSLEER. Trimming removed 4 bases from V and 1 base from J; junction bases left unmatched: 5. CDR3 length: 15 residues.

This clonotype was picked up many times. The chain couples TRBV12-3 or TRBV12-4 to TRBJ2-7, with 7 nucleotides matching TRBD2. The CDR3 runs 14 residues. Trimming at V came to 4 bases and at J to 2 bases, leaving 5 bases not matched to a gene. The CDR3: CASSSTRGAYEQYF. CDR3 coding DNA: TGTGCCAGCAGTTCGACCCGGGGGGCCTACGAGCAGTACTTC.

This clonotype has a count of ten or more. The chain's CDR3 is CSARDQETQYF. CDR3 sequence (DNA): TGCAGTGCTAGAGACCAAGAGACCCAGTACTTC. The genes are TRBV20-1 and TRBJ2-5; D is ambiguous. The CDR3 runs to 11 residues. With 0 bases removed from V and 1 base from J, the gap between germline ends came to 0 bases. Per germline, CDR1 DFQATT and CDR2 SNEGSKA (reference sequence).

The chain is built from TRBV28 and TRBJ2-1, with D perhaps matching TRBD1 or TRBD2 (5 bases each). In germline, CDR1 is MDHEN, CDR2 SYDVKM. This CDR3 is built from 15 residues. V was cut by 8 bases and J by 9 bases, with 23 bases left in between. The CDR3 loop reads CASGTGQRANSEQFF. The CDR3 DNA reads as TGTGCCAGCGGGACGGGCCAGAGGGCTAATAGTGAGCAGTTCTTC.

This clonotype came up a few times. The rearrangement uses TRBV11-2 and TRBJ2-7, with no clear D. V lost 7 bases and J lost 4, with 11 bases in between. This CDR3 has 12 amino acids. Germline V gene lookup returns CDR1 SGHAT and CDR2 FQNNGV. The CDR3 nucleotides read TGTGCCAGCACCAAAGACTCGTACGAGCAGTACTTC. It encodes CASTKDSYEQYF.

This clonotype was observed many times. The chain carries TRBV20-1 and TRBJ1-3, with unresolved D. The CDR3 spans 14 residues. V lost 4 bases to trimming and J lost 2 bases, with 12 bases between them. CDR1 DFQATT and CDR2 SNEGSKA come from the germline V gene (reference sequence). The CDR3 DNA follows: TGCAGTGCTACGAAGAGTGTGACTGGAAACACCATATATTTT. It yields the protein CSATKSVTGNTIYF.

This clonotype was observed a few times. The gene calls are TRBV6-1 and TRBJ1-2, with unresolved D. Germline loops: CDR1 MNHNS, CDR2 SASEGT. The V and J ends lost 8 bases and 1 base respectively, with 5 bases between them. The CDR3 has 11 residues. CDR3 DNA: TGTGCCAGCGAGGGTAACTATGGCTACACCTTC. This translates into CASEGNYGYTF.

The J gene is TRBJ2-1, the V gene TRBV6-2 or TRBV6-3; D not certain. Trimming removed 2 bases from V and 10 bases from J, with 6 bases in between. The CDR3 length is 11 residues. In germline, CDR1 is MNHEY, CDR2 SVGEGT. For the CDR3, the DNA is TGTGCCAGCAGTTACCGGAGCGAGCAGTTCTTC. Amino acid sequence: CASSYRSEQFF.

This clonotype was observed many times. The chain uses TRBV25-1 and TRBJ1-5, with unresolved D. CDR1 and CDR2 from the germline V gene are MGHDK and SYGVNS. The CDR3 spans 15 residues. Trimming took off 6 bases at V and 0 bases at J, with 12 bases between the two ends. CDR3 sequence (DNA): TGTGCCAGCAGCGCCTCCGTAGATAGCAATCAGCCCCAGCATTTT. Its protein product is CASSASVDSNQPQHF.

This clonotype has at least ten counts. The chain recombines TRBV12-3 or TRBV12-4 with TRBJ2-1, with a weak D call TRBD1 (5 bases). The CDR3 covers 15 residues. The V and J ends lost 6 bases and 2 bases respectively, with 14 bases between them. CDR3 residues: CASSRQTLTYNEQFF. CDR3 bases: TGTGCCAGCAGCAGACAGACCCTCACCTACAATGAGCAGTTCTTC.

With respect to this clonotype: An end of the junction differs from the germline gene, which may be a read error. The CDR3 DNA reads TGTGCCAGCAGTTTATTCTCCCGGGAGCCGTACTTC. It codes for CASSLFSREPYF. This rearrangement joins TRBV28 to TRBJ2-7; tentative D call: TRBD2 (6 bases). The CDR3 covers 12 residues. The germline V gene has CDR1 MDHEN and CDR2 SYDVKM.

By sample share, this clonotype is medium-sized. The V call is TRBV12-3 or TRBV12-4, the J call TRBJ2-3; TRBD2 aligns across 11 bases. Trimming took 5 bases from V and 5 from J; bases not matched to a gene: 9. The length of the CDR3 is 16 residues. CDR3 sequence: CASSPFLAGGQDTQYF. For the CDR3, the DNA is TGTGCCAGCAGTCCCTTTCTAGCGGGGGGCCAAGATACGCAGTATTTT.

The sample holds a few counts of this clonotype. The gene calls are TRBV6-1 and TRBJ2-2, with TRBD1 matching over 7 bases. Germline-derived CDR1 and CDR2 are MNHNS and SASEGT. Germline trimming cut 7 bases from V and 6 bases from J; bases unmatched to any gene: 11. The CDR3 covers 15 residues. CDR3 residues: CASTDRAPGPGELFF. The CDR3, as DNA: TGTGCCAGCACCGACAGGGCGCCGGGTCCCGGGGAGCTGTTTTTT.

The V and J genes are TRBV7-2 and TRBJ2-1, with 11 bases fitting TRBD1. CDR1 is SGHTA and CDR2 is FQGNSA in the germline V gene. The CDR3 is made up of 16 amino acids. V lost 6 bases, J lost 3 bases, and 7 bases stayed unmatched. This chain's CDR3 is CASRFKGQGVYNEQFF. The CDR3 nucleotides are TGTGCCAGCAGATTTAAGGGACAGGGGGTCTACAATGAGCAGTTCTTC.